This T cell receptor (beta chain) was captured by sequencing in a study of shared T cell receptors in the human thymus. Generated by immunoSEQ multiplex PCR, the TCRdb table keeps only in-frame clones and is missing some. This sample has around 730,000 clones, with approximately 85% found just once. The CDR3 loop spans 16 amino acids. Looked up from germline, CDR1 is LNHDA and CDR2 is SQIVND (reference sequence). V was pared by 3 bases and J by 6 bases, with 9 bases of the junction left unmatched. The same data also contributed to another study, on human thymus T cells. That work contributes: In unrelated individuals, thymic repertoires overlapped highly, according to related research.

The sequenced sample consisted of thymocytes. The V call is TRBV19, the J call TRBJ2-1; TRBD1 aligns across 9 bases. The TCR was taken from a girl in the first two years of life with a congenital heart defect. This CDR3 is CASSILDRGEGNEQFF. The DNA of the CDR3 is TGTGCCAGTAGTATCCTGGACAGGGGAGAGGGCAATGAGCAGTTCTTC.